One and the same sample provided the 30 T cell receptor beta chains below, sequenced in a study of T cell repertoires in aging, cancer and after chemotherapy. Amplification of TCR beta used genomic DNA extracted from peripheral blood. A mixed TRB-A/B primer pool amplified rearranged TRB by multiplex touch-down PCR. TCRdb re-called the multiplex PCR reads with MiXCR, one entry per CDR3 protein. The sample comprises roughly 15,000 distinct CDR3 sequences, 45% to 50% of which are singletons, and 10% to 13% rests with the top ten. The sequencing input was blood. The source is a human donor in good health.

This clonotype occurred a few times. The gene calls are TRBV30 and TRBJ2-1; unclear D gene. With 2 bases removed from V and 4 bases from J, the gap between germline ends came to 9 bases. CDR3 length: 13 amino acids. Germline-derived CDR1 and CDR2 are GTSNPN and SVGIG (reference sequence). Written as DNA, the CDR3 is TGTGCCTGGAGTCCCCTCGTGTACAATGAGCAGTTCTTC. Its protein product is CAWSPLVYNEQFF.

The chain couples TRBV6-5 to TRBJ2-5; 12 bases agree with TRBD2. V was pared by 5 bases and J by 11 bases, with 18 bases of the junction left unmatched. This CDR3 is 17 amino acids long. Germline CDR1 reads MNHEY; CDR2 reads SVGAGI. This chain's CDR3 is CASSGQPSGRALSKQYF. CDR3 sequence (DNA): TGTGCCAGCAGTGGCCAACCTAGCGGGAGGGCCCTGTCGAAGCAGTACTTC.

The chain carries TRBV19 and TRBJ2-1; 9 nucleotides agree with TRBD2. This CDR3 has 17 amino acids. V was pared by 0 bases and J by 7 bases, with 10 bases of the junction left unmatched. The germline V gene encodes CDR1 LNHDA and CDR2 SQIVND (reference sequence). CDR3 in amino acids: CASSIDPPGLAQNEQFF. CDR3 nucleotides: TGTGCCAGTAGTATAGATCCACCGGGACTAGCCCAGAATGAGCAGTTCTTC.

This rearrangement joins TRBV5-6 to TRBJ2-1; D not certain. Trimming stripped 1 base from V and 12 bases from J, with 11 bases between. The germline CDR1 and CDR2 sequences are SGHDT and YYEEEE. This CDR3 spans 12 amino acids. CDR3 DNA sequence: TGTGCCAGCAGCTTGCGCTTACGCGGGCAGTTCTTC. Its translation is CASSLRLRGQFF.

The sample holds a few counts of this clonotype. This CDR3 reads CASSAAGGSTDTQYF. CDR3 DNA sequence: TGTGCCAGCAGTGCCGCGGGAGGGAGCACAGATACGCAGTATTTT. The chain combines TRBV6-4 with TRBJ2-3; 9 bases map to TRBD2. CDR3 length: 15 amino acids. Trimming cost V 4 bases and J 0 bases; bases outside gene matches: 2. Germline-derived CDR1 and CDR2 are MRHNA and SNTAGT.

The V call is TRBV27, the J call TRBJ1-1; unclear D gene. The V end was cut by 3 bases, the J end by 1 base, with 9 bases between. Per the germline V gene, CDR1 is MNHEY and CDR2 is SMNVEV (reference sequence). The CDR3 contains 14 residues. CDR3 coding DNA: TGTGCCAGCAGTTTTGGGGTATCGAACACTGAAGCTTTCTTT. Encoded protein: CASSFGVSNTEAFF.

The V call is TRBV24-1, the J call TRBJ2-1; no clear D. Germline CDR1 KGHDR, CDR2 SFDVKD. The V and J ends lost 4 bases and 8 bases respectively, with 8 bases between them. This CDR3 is built from 12 residues. The CDR3, as DNA: TGTGCCACCAGTGACCCCGAGTATGAGCAGTTCTTC. Translation: CATSDPEYEQFF.

The rearrangement links TRBV30 to TRBJ2-7; 11 positions match TRBD1. This CDR3 has 13 residues. The junction had 7 bases not matched to a gene; V was cut back by 5 bases and J by 7 bases. Looked up from germline, CDR1 is GTSNPN and CDR2 is SVGIG (reference sequence). Here the CDR3 DNA reads TGTGCCTGGGTCCGGGACAGGGGGGGGGAGCAGTACTTC. Translation gives CAWVRDRGGEQYF.

This chain connects TRBV10-3 to TRBJ2-3; 7 positions match TRBD2. The germline V gene has CDR1 ENHRY and CDR2 SYGVKD. With V trimmed by 2 bases and J by 7 bases, 15 bases remained unmatched. This CDR3 is built from 17 residues. The CDR3 coding sequence is TGTGCCATCAGTGAGGTGGACCGGGACTACAAAGTCTATACGCAGTATTTT. Translating gives CAISEVDRDYKVYTQYF.

The genes are TRBV7-9 and TRBJ2-3, with D perhaps matching TRBD2 (5 bases). V was clipped by 5 bases and J by 2 bases, with 17 bases between them. The CDR3 is 16 residues long. Germline assignment: CDR1 SEHNR and CDR2 FQNEAQ (reference sequence). The CDR3 loop reads CASSPRGQAITDTQYF. The DNA for the CDR3 is TGTGCCAGCAGCCCTCGAGGGCAGGCGATCACAGATACGCAGTATTTT.

This sequence joins TRBV30 and TRBJ1-2; D unclear. Germline values: CDR1 GTSNPN, CDR2 SVGIG (reference sequence). The CDR3 consists of 10 residues. Trimming stripped 1 base from V and 12 bases from J, with 9 bases between. As DNA, the CDR3 is TGTGCCTGGAGTGGAGGGTCGAACACCTTC. Encoded protein: CAWSGGSNTF.

This clonotype is medium-sized within its sample. V usage is TRBV29-1 and J usage is TRBJ2-7; 7 nucleotides line up with TRBD2. Per the germline V gene, CDR1 is SQVTM and CDR2 is ANQGSEA. V lost 3 bases to trimming and J lost 4 bases; unmatched junction nucleotides: 9. The CDR3 has 14 residues. CDR3 loop: CSVEGREPWYEQYF. The CDR3 nucleotides are TGCAGCGTTGAGGGGCGGGAGCCATGGTACGAGCAGTACTTC.

V is TRBV20-1 and J is TRBJ2-3; unclear D gene. The CDR3 is 13 amino acids. Germline assignment: CDR1 DFQATT and CDR2 SNEGSKA (reference sequence). V dropped 5 bases and J dropped 2 bases, with 11 bases sitting between them. The CDR3 DNA reads TGCAGTGCTCTCGATACAATCACAGATACGCAGTATTTT. Protein product: CSALDTITDTQYF.

The chain couples TRBV6-2 or TRBV6-3 to TRBJ1-5; 8 bases fit TRBD1. J gave up 7 bases and V 2 bases, and 4 bases lay outside the gene matches. The germline CDR1 and CDR2 sequences are MNHEY and SVGEGT. The CDR3 has 14 amino acids. The CDR3 coding sequence is TGTGCCAGCAGTTACGTTACAGGGGGGCAGCCCCAGCATTTT. Translating it yields CASSYVTGGQPQHF.

V usage is TRBV5-1 and J usage is TRBJ2-1, with TRBD2 matching 11 bases. The CDR3 totals 15 residues. Germline V lookup: CDR1 SGHRS, CDR2 YFSETQ. Trimming at V came to 4 bases and at J to 7 bases, leaving 7 bases not matched to a gene. CDR3 amino acids: CASSMGGLAANEQFF. For the CDR3, the DNA is TGCGCCAGCAGCATGGGGGGACTAGCGGCAAATGAGCAGTTCTTC.

This clonotype was observed a handful of times. The chain carries TRBV5-4 and TRBJ2-2, with D unresolved. V lost 0 bases and J 0 bases, leaving 12 bases between the germline ends. Germline V gene sequence: CDR1 SGHNT, CDR2 YYREEE (reference sequence). The CDR3 extends over 17 amino acids. CDR3 protein: CASSLGGRRANTGELFF. The CDR3 bases are TGTGCCAGCAGCTTGGGGGGAAGGCGCGCGAACACCGGGGAGCTGTTTTTT.

In the case of this clonotype: Being one base from a much bigger clone, this may be a read error. The gene calls are TRBV29-1 and TRBJ2-5; D is unclear. There are 11 residues in the CDR3. Germline V lookup: CDR1 SQVTM, CDR2 ANQGSEA. CDR3 in DNA: TGCAGCGTTGATGCTGTGGAGACCCAGTGCTTC. It codes for CSVDAVETQCF.

This clonotype showed up just a few times. For the CDR3, the DNA is TGCAGCGTTGAAGTAAGGGGAGCGGGAGGTTCGCAGCAGTTCTTC. Translated, it gives CSVEVRGAGGSQQFF. The V gene is TRBV29-1, the J gene TRBJ2-1, with 9 bases that match TRBD2. Unmatched junction bases numbered 12, after V lost 1 base and J lost 11 bases. The CDR3 is 15 residues long. Germline CDR1 reads SQVTM; CDR2 reads ANQGSEA.

This clonotype was counted once. This chain uses TRBV10-3 with TRBJ2-1; weak D call: TRBD2 (7 bases). CDR3 length: 15 amino acids. With 3 bases removed from V and 0 bases from J, the gap between germline ends came to 9 bases. CDR1 and CDR2 from the germline V gene are ENHRY and SYGVKD. The CDR3 spells CAISEGGGSYNEQFF. DNA for the CDR3: TGTGCCATCAGTGAAGGGGGGGGCTCCTACAATGAGCAGTTCTTC.

V is TRBV19 and J is TRBJ2-7; D unclear. In germline, CDR1 is LNHDA, CDR2 SQIVND (reference sequence). Trimming removed 2 bases from V and 3 bases from J, with 8 bases in between. The CDR3 has 13 amino acids. The CDR3 nucleotides read TGTGCCAGTAGTATACCTATTCTCTACGAGCAGTACTTC. Amino acid sequence: CASSIPILYEQYF.

The chain employs TRBV5-4 and TRBJ2-2; D is undetermined. The V and J ends lost 4 bases and 0 bases respectively, with 19 bases between them. The CDR3 is made up of 18 amino acids. CDR1 and CDR2 from the germline V gene are SGHNT and YYREEE (reference sequence). In DNA form, the CDR3 reads TGTGCCAGCAGCCCGAGAAGGTCCCCTTTCGCGAACACCGGGGAGCTGTTTTTT. Translating it yields CASSPRRSPFANTGELFF.

This clonotype was observed a few times. The gene calls are TRBV6-1 and TRBJ2-5; D is perhaps TRBD1 (6 bases). The CDR3 has 14 residues. V shed 3 bases and J shed 5 bases, with 13 bases lying between them. CDR1 MNHNS and CDR2 SASEGT come from the germline V gene. The CDR3 bases are TGTGCCAGCAGTGATGCAGGGGCAGGGGAGACCCAGTACTTC. This sequence encodes CASSDAGAGETQYF.

The chain joins TRBV5-4 to TRBJ1-1; 9 bases fit TRBD1. Trimming took 3 bases from V and 1 from J; bases not matched to a gene: 4. Germline V gene sequence: CDR1 SGHNT, CDR2 YYREEE (reference sequence). The CDR3 extends over 15 amino acids. The chain's CDR3 is CASSSQGATNTEAFF. In DNA form, the CDR3 reads TGTGCCAGCAGCTCACAGGGGGCTACGAACACTGAAGCTTTCTTT.

The chain recombines TRBV27 with TRBJ2-1; 13 bases are a match to TRBD2. CDR1 and CDR2 (germline): MNHEY, SMNVEV (reference sequence). The CDR3 contains 15 residues. V lost 4 bases, J lost 7 bases, and 4 bases stayed unmatched. As DNA, the CDR3 is TGTGCCAGCAGTTCTTTGGGACTAGCGGGAAATGAGCAGTTCTTC. Residues: CASSSLGLAGNEQFF.

The V call is TRBV6-5, the J call TRBJ2-1; 7 bases are shared with TRBD1. CDR3 length equals 12 residues. The V and J ends lost 5 bases and 8 bases, in that order; junction bases with no gene match: 3. Germline assignment: CDR1 MNHEY and CDR2 SVGAGI. Here the CDR3 reads CASSVQGYEQFF. The CDR3 DNA follows: TGTGCCAGCAGTGTACAGGGGTATGAGCAGTTCTTC.

The chain is built from TRBV5-5 and TRBJ2-1; D uncertain. V was pared by 1 base and J by 9 bases, with 11 bases between. Germline-derived CDR1 and CDR2 are SGHKS and YYEKEE (reference sequence). There are 13 residues in the CDR3. Here the CDR3 reads CASSLTPAAEQFF. In DNA, the CDR3 is TGTGCCAGCAGCTTGACTCCCGCGGCTGAGCAGTTCTTC.

The gene calls are TRBV5-4 and TRBJ2-7; TRBD1 matches 9 bases. CDR3 length: 16 residues. J lost 3 bases, V lost 0 bases, and 7 bases had no gene match. CDR1 and CDR2 from the germline V gene are SGHNT and YYREEE (reference sequence). For the CDR3, the DNA is TGTGCCAGCAGCTTGGGGACAGGGGCGAAAATCTACGAGCAGTACTTC. Its protein product is CASSLGTGAKIYEQYF.

The V gene is TRBV18, the J gene TRBJ1-5; D gene ambiguous. From germline, CDR1 is KGHSH and CDR2 LQKENI. The CDR3 length is 15 residues. V was cut by 5 bases and J by 2 bases, with 13 bases left in between. The CDR3 sequence is CASSIASTGNQPQHF. The CDR3 coding sequence is TGTGCCAGCTCAATTGCGTCGACTGGCAATCAGCCCCAGCATTTT. Combining the CDR3 with reference TRBV18 and TRBJ1-5 gives the whole variable domain NAGVMQNPRHLVRRRGQEARLRCSPMKGHSHVYWYRQLPEEGLKFMVYLQKENIIDESGMPKERFSAEFPKEGPSILRIQQVVRGDSAAYFCASSIASTGNQPQHFGDGTRLSIL.

This chain joins TRBV6-5 and TRBJ2-3; a weak D match, TRBD2 (6 bases). Germline CDR1 is MNHEY and CDR2 is SVGAGI. The germline V and J ends were trimmed by 0 bases and 2 bases, with 12 bases remaining between them. CDR3 length equals 16 residues. CDR3 protein: CASSYSTAGFTDTQYF. The DNA of the CDR3 is TGTGCCAGCAGTTACTCAACAGCGGGCTTCACAGATACGCAGTATTTT.

In its sample, this clonotype was seen a few times. This chain joins TRBV29-1 and TRBJ2-7; D perhaps matches TRBD1 (6 bases). The V end was cut by 5 bases, the J end by 2 bases, with 10 bases between. The CDR3 is made up of 12 amino acids. Germline assignment: CDR1 SQVTM and CDR2 ANQGSEA. The CDR3 DNA reads TGCAGCGTTAATCAGGGGCCCTACGAGCAGTACTTC. This translates into CSVNQGPYEQYF.